The 14 T cell receptor beta chains below come from one sample, sequenced in a study of cytomegalovirus exposure and HLA in healthy donors. The PCR had 60 Vbeta and 13 Jbeta primers. Method: immunoSEQ multiplex PCR; TCRdb's copy keeps in-frame clones and lacks some. Here the sample spans 150,000 or so clones, about 84% being singletons. The sequenced material came from PBMCs. The source is a woman aged 40 to 50 in good health and CMV-seropositive.

The rearrangement links TRBV6-5 to TRBJ1-4; no clear D gene. The germline V and J ends were trimmed by 5 bases and 6 bases, with 13 bases remaining between them. This CDR3 has 14 amino acids. Germline V gene data show CDR1 as MNHEY and CDR2 as SVGAGI. The CDR3: CASSPRQVYEKLFF. The DNA for the CDR3 is TGTGCCAGCAGTCCCCGGCAGGTGTATGAAAAACTGTTTTTT.

This clone was counted a single time. The chain recombines TRBV18 with TRBJ2-3, with D hard to call. Trimming removed 2 bases at V and 3 bases at J, with 9 bases between. CDR3 size: 14 residues. Germline V gene lookup returns CDR1 KGHSH and CDR2 LQKENI. For the CDR3, the DNA is TGTGCCAGCTCACCATCCAGTACGACAGATACGCAGTATTTT. Its protein product is CASSPSSTTDTQYF.

The V and J genes are TRBV5-1 and TRBJ2-7; the match to TRBD2 covers 14 bases. V shed 2 bases, J shed 0 bases, and the junction held 10 bases outside the gene matches. The CDR3 runs 19 residues. CDR1 and CDR2 from the germline V gene are SGHRS and YFSETQ. The chain's CDR3 is CASSFYQAGTSGSSYEQYF. CDR3 sequence (DNA): TGCGCCAGCAGCTTTTATCAGGCCGGGACTAGCGGGAGCTCCTACGAGCAGTACTTC.

The chain combines TRBV19 with TRBJ1-1; no firm D call. Trimming stripped 2 bases from V and 0 bases from J, with 10 bases between. The CDR3 has 15 amino acids. Germline-derived CDR1 and CDR2 are LNHDA and SQIVND (reference sequence). CDR3 sequence reads: CASSIRKAMNTEAFF. The DNA for the CDR3 is TGTGCCAGTAGTATAAGGAAAGCGATGAACACTGAAGCTTTCTTT.

V usage is TRBV11-3 and J usage is TRBJ2-3, with 11 bases aligning to TRBD2. J lost 4 bases, V lost 3 bases, and 6 bases had no gene match. The CDR3 has 16 amino acids. Per the germline V gene, CDR1 is SGHNT and CDR2 is YENEEA. CDR3 residues: CASSFRRLAGPDTQYF. The CDR3 DNA sequence: TGTGCCAGCAGCTTCAGAAGACTAGCGGGACCAGATACGCAGTATTTT.

As DNA, the CDR3 is TGTGCCAGCAGCTTAGGGCCCCTCTACGAGCAGTACTTC. It codes for CASSLGPLYEQYF. The J gene is TRBJ2-7, the V gene TRBV11-2; D remains unclear. Germline loops: CDR1 SGHAT, CDR2 FQNNGV. V lost 1 base to trimming and J lost 3 bases, with 7 bases between them. This CDR3 contains 13 residues.

The J gene is TRBJ2-5, the V gene TRBV7-7; tentative D call: TRBD1 (6 bases). The V end lost 5 bases, the J end lost 5 bases, and 18 bases lay between the germline ends. The CDR3 length is 15 residues. The V gene's germline CDR1 is SSHAT and CDR2 FNYEAQ (reference sequence). The CDR3 loop reads CASSAGQFVGETQYF. CDR3 nucleotides: TGTGCCAGCAGCGCTGGACAGTTCGTGGGGGAGACCCAGTACTTC.

On this clone itself: Other DNA variants within this sample encode the same CDR3. The chain links TRBV18 to TRBJ2-3; no definite D call. Germline V gene data show CDR1 as KGHSH and CDR2 as LQKENI. CDR3 size: 13 residues. The V gene lost 4 bases and the J gene lost 0 bases, with 5 bases spanning the gap. The CDR3 region has the DNA TGTGCCAGCTCACTCCTTAGCACAGATACGCAGTATTTT. Protein product: CASSLLSTDTQYF. The whole variable domain, filled in from reference TRBV18 and TRBJ2-3, reads NAGVMQNPRHLVRRRGQEARLRCSPMKGHSHVYWYRQLPEEGLKFMVYLQKENIIDESGMPKERFSAEFPKEGPSILRIQQVVRGDSAAYFCASSLLSTDTQYFGPGTRLTVL.

This clone was detected a few times. The rearrangement uses TRBV6-6 and TRBJ2-7; 7 nucleotides match TRBD1. The length of the CDR3 is 15 residues. CDR1 and CDR2 (germline): MNHNY, SVGAGI (reference sequence). Unmatched junction bases numbered 7, after V lost 0 bases and J lost 5 bases. CDR3 coding DNA: TGTGCCAGCAGTTACTCGACGACAGGGTCCCACGAGCAGTACTTC. As protein: CASSYSTTGSHEQYF.

The V gene is TRBV28, the J gene TRBJ2-5, with D maybe TRBD1 (6 bases). V was clipped by 9 bases and J by 3 bases, with 8 bases between them. CDR3 length equals 11 residues. Germline assignment: CDR1 MDHEN and CDR2 SYDVKM. CDR3 loop: CASRQEETQYF. CDR3 DNA: TGTGCCAGTAGACAGGAAGAGACCCAGTACTTC.

This chain joins TRBV18 and TRBJ2-7; a possible D gene is TRBD1 (5 bases). CDR3 size: 14 residues. V lost 0 bases, J lost 7 bases, and 13 bases lay in between. From germline, CDR1 is KGHSH and CDR2 LQKENI. The CDR3 sequence: CASSPPGVPREQYF. The CDR3 nucleotides are TGTGCCAGCTCACCACCAGGGGTCCCAAGGGAGCAGTACTTC.

The chain links TRBV7-9 to TRBJ1-2, with a possible D match to TRBD1 (6 bases). The V and J ends lost 6 bases and 1 base respectively, with 15 bases between them. CDR1 and CDR2 (germline): SEHNR, FQNEAQ (reference sequence). This CDR3 contains 15 residues. CDR3 region: CASSYYRDINYGYTF. The CDR3 region has the DNA TGTGCCAGCAGTTATTACCGGGACATTAACTATGGCTACACCTTC.

This clone was counted only a few times. This chain joins TRBV9 and TRBJ1-2; 7 bases fit TRBD1. This CDR3 comprises 14 residues. The junction had 12 bases not matched to a gene; V was cut back by 5 bases and J by 8 bases. Germline loops: CDR1 SGDLS, CDR2 YYNGEE. The CDR3 nucleotides are TGTGCCAGCAGTCGAACGACAGGGAAGGAGGGCTACACCTTC. As protein: CASSRTTGKEGYTF.

The chain has TRBV7-6 and TRBJ1-3, with 8 bases aligning to TRBD1. With 2 bases clipped from V and 3 bases from J, the junction kept 3 bases outside the gene matches. Germline loops: CDR1 SGHVS, CDR2 FNYEAQ. The CDR3 is made up of 15 amino acids. The CDR3 DNA reads TGTGCCAGCAGCTTACAACAGGGGGTTGGAAACACCATATATTTT. Translated: CASSLQQGVGNTIYF.